The 15 T cell receptor beta chains below come from one sample, sequenced in a study of T-cell reconstitution after alpha-beta-depleted transplantation in children. Unique molecular identifiers were built into the TCRbeta library. TCRdb fed the PCR reads into MiXCR, producing one record per CDR3 protein. The repertoire consists of around 700,000 distinct CDR3 sequences, with 13% occurring once and the leading ten covering around 0.8%. The source was PBMCs, collected before TCRalphabeta/CD19-depleted stem cell transplant. The receptors here all came from a girl aged 2 to 10 with congenital amegakaryocytic thrombocytopenia, due to receive a stem cell transplant.

The chain combines TRBV18 with TRBJ2-3; the match to TRBD1 covers 8 bases. CDR3 size: 15 residues. V was clipped by 2 bases and J by 2 bases; unmatched bases: 3. The germline gives CDR1 KGHSH, CDR2 LQKENI. Written as DNA, the CDR3 is TGTGCCAGCTCACCAGAGACAGGGGCCACAGATACGCAGTATTTT. It yields the protein CASSPETGATDTQYF.

The table lists this clonotype with many counts. The CDR3 loop is CASSLRLSGEGKNIQYF. The DNA for the CDR3 is TGTGCCAGCAGTTTGCGCCTCTCAGGGGAAGGCAAAAACATTCAGTACTTC. The chain uses TRBV12-3 or TRBV12-4 and TRBJ2-4, with D maybe TRBD1 (6 bases). Trimming removed 3 bases at V and 3 bases at J, with 18 bases between. This CDR3 comprises 17 residues.

The table lists this clonotype with many counts. This chain links TRBV20-1 with TRBJ2-1, with a weak D call TRBD2 (6 bases). Trimming stripped 7 bases from V and 3 bases from J, with 10 bases between. CDR1 and CDR2 (germline): DFQATT, SNEGSKA (reference sequence). The CDR3 length is 12 residues. CDR3 loop: CSGGDFYNEQFF. The CDR3 nucleotides are TGCAGTGGGGGGGACTTCTACAATGAGCAGTTCTTC.

This clonotype was recorded a few times. This rearrangement joins TRBV7-6 to TRBJ2-1, with D unresolved. This CDR3 has 14 residues. The germline CDR1 and CDR2 sequences are SGHVS and FNYEAQ. Trimming cost V 2 bases and J 7 bases, with 12 bases left between them. The DNA of the CDR3 is TGTGCCAGCAGCTTAATTGGTCCGAGGAATGAGCAGTTCTTC. Protein: CASSLIGPRNEQFF.

This clonotype was seen more than once but under ten times. The chain employs TRBV12-3 or TRBV12-4 and TRBJ2-3; the D is unclear. V was cut by 5 bases and J by 2 bases, with 11 bases left in between. This CDR3 has 14 residues. The CDR3 protein is CASSPRGITDTQYF. CDR3 DNA: TGTGCCAGCAGTCCCCGAGGCATCACAGATACGCAGTATTTT.

This clonotype was counted a few times. The rearrangement uses TRBV18 and TRBJ2-5; D possibly corresponds to TRBD2 (5 bases). Per germline, CDR1 KGHSH and CDR2 LQKENI. CDR3 length: 15 amino acids. Trimming stripped 4 bases from V and 5 bases from J, with 17 bases between. This chain's CDR3 is CASSREQDRVETQYF. The CDR3 DNA reads as TGTGCCAGCTCACGGGAGCAGGATCGGGTGGAGACCCAGTACTTC.

In its sample, this clonotype was seen once. The chain recombines TRBV11-2 with TRBJ2-1; D may match TRBD1 or TRBD2 (5 bases each). V gave up 2 bases and J gave up 0 bases, with 11 bases separating them. CDR1 is SGHAT and CDR2 is FQNNGV in the germline V gene. The CDR3 covers 16 residues. CDR3 residues: CASSLKPGTSYNEQFF. CDR3 nucleotide sequence: TGTGCCAGCAGCTTAAAGCCGGGGACCTCCTACAATGAGCAGTTCTTC.

The chain combines TRBV29-1 with TRBJ2-5; perhaps TRBD1 as D (6 bases). Germline V gene sequence: CDR1 SQVTM, CDR2 ANQGSEA. The CDR3 is made up of 13 amino acids. Trimming took off 7 bases at V and 1 base at J, with 13 bases between the two ends. The CDR3: CSARTVSQETQYF. CDR3 DNA: TGCAGCGCTAGGACAGTTTCCCAAGAGACCCAGTACTTC.

This sequence joins TRBV19 and TRBJ2-1; the D is unclear. This CDR3 has 12 amino acids. Per germline, CDR1 LNHDA and CDR2 SQIVND (reference sequence). Trimming removed 3 bases at V and 7 bases at J, with 7 bases between. This CDR3 is CASSMSFNEQFF. The CDR3, as DNA: TGTGCCAGTAGTATGAGTTTTAATGAGCAGTTCTTC. Variable domain in full (rest from reference TRBV19 and TRBJ2-1): DGGITQSPKYLFRKEGQNVTLSCEQNLNHDAMYWYRQDPGQGLRLIYYSQIVNDFQKGDIAEGYSVSREKKESFPLTVTSAQKNPTAFYLCASSMSFNEQFFGPGTRLTVL.

The sample holds many counts of this clonotype. The chain is built from TRBV7-7 and TRBJ2-5; unclear D gene. The CDR3 consists of 13 residues. The germline V gene encodes CDR1 SSHAT and CDR2 FNYEAQ (reference sequence). The ends were cut back, 1 base at V and 7 bases at J, with 10 bases in the middle. The CDR3 DNA follows: TGTGCCAGCAGCTTAGGCCAGGAAGGGACCCAGTACTTC. It specifies CASSLGQEGTQYF. Using reference TRBV7-7 and TRBJ2-5 for the parts outside the CDR3, the full variable domain is GAGVSQSPRYKVTKRGQDVTLRCDPISSHATLYWYQQALGQGPEFLTYFNYEAQPDKSGLPSDRFSAERPEGSISTLTIQRTEQRDSAMYRCASSLGQEGTQYFGPGTRLLVL.

The rearrangement links TRBV7-6 to TRBJ2-1; D may be TRBD1 or TRBD2 (5 bases each). The CDR3 contains 16 residues. V lost 4 bases, J lost 3 bases, and 16 bases lay in between. Germline V gene sequence: CDR1 SGHVS, CDR2 FNYEAQ. In DNA form, the CDR3 reads TGTGCCAGCAGCTCCGAACCGGGACCTCTCTACAATGAGCAGTTCTTC. Its protein product is CASSSEPGPLYNEQFF.

This clonotype came up many times. V usage is TRBV29-1 and J usage is TRBJ2-3, with unresolved D. V dropped 6 bases and J dropped 5 bases, with 12 bases sitting between them. The CDR3 has 12 amino acids. Germline V gene lookup returns CDR1 SQVTM and CDR2 ANQGSEA. The CDR3 nucleotides read TGCAGCGTCGCTAGAGGCGGAGATACGCAGTATTTT. Translated: CSVARGGDTQYF.

This clonotype occurred many times. J is TRBJ2-3 and V is TRBV29-1; the D is unclear. With 0 bases removed from V and 1 base from J, the gap between germline ends came to 5 bases. The CDR3 spans 13 residues. Germline V gene data show CDR1 as SQVTM and CDR2 as ANQGSEA. DNA for the CDR3: TGCAGCGTTGAAGACGGAGGCACAGATACGCAGTATTTT. Its translation is CSVEDGGTDTQYF.

The chain has TRBV28 and TRBJ2-2; D unclear. CDR1 is MDHEN, CDR2 SYDVKM, per germline. The ends were cut back, 5 bases at V and 3 bases at J, with 19 bases in the middle. This CDR3 contains 17 residues. The CDR3: CASSKVGRTVHTGELFF. For the CDR3, the DNA is TGTGCCAGCAGTAAGGTCGGTCGTACAGTTCACACCGGGGAGCTGTTTTTT.

Turning to this clonotype: A much larger clonotype is one base distant, so this may be a read error. The CDR3 loop reads CASSSMTSGIYNEQLF. For the CDR3, the DNA is TGCGCCAGCAGCTCGATGACTAGCGGGATATACAATGAGCAGCTCTTC. The chain couples TRBV5-1 to TRBJ2-1, with 11 bases identical to TRBD2. Germline CDR1 is SGHRS and CDR2 is YFSETQ. The CDR3 runs 16 residues.